The 3 T cell receptor beta chains reported below all come from one sample, sequenced in a study of tumor and adjacent non-tumor tissue in lung cancer. Three rounds of nested PCR, following a modified ARM-PCR protocol, produced the TCRbeta library. TCRdb recomputed calls from the multiplex PCR reads with MiXCR, one row per CDR3 protein. This sample yields 52,000 or so distinct CDR3 sequences, of which roughly 69% are seen a single time; more than 20% belongs to the top ten. This sample's RNA came from whole unsorted tissue. More than 3 cm separated this lung sample from the edge of the tumor. What was sequenced was distant non-tumor lung tissue. The receptor set was obtained from a woman in her sixties or seventies with non-small cell lung cancer.

This clonotype has ten or more counts. V gene TRBV4-1 combines with J gene TRBJ2-1; no reliable D call. CDR3 length: 14 amino acids. V dropped 5 bases and J dropped 5 bases, with 13 bases sitting between them. Germline V gene lookup returns CDR1 MGHRA and CDR2 YSYEKL. DNA for the CDR3: TGCGCCAGCAGCTTTTCGGCCGCAAACAATGAGCAGTTCTTC. Its translation: CASSFSAANNEQFF.

This clonotype was seen a handful of times. It is likely a read error, because the conserved phenylalanine at the end of the CDR3 is missing. The V and J genes are TRBV29-1 and TRBJ2-5; D gene unclear. Trimming cost V 8 bases and J 1 base, with 14 bases left between them. This CDR3 has 13 residues. Germline V gene data show CDR1 as SQVTM and CDR2 as ANQGSEA. The chain's CDR3 is CSIVDPFQETQYI. Written as DNA, the CDR3 is TGCAGCATTGTGGATCCTTTCCAAGAGACCCAGTACATC.

Points on this clonotype: This may come from a read error, since a much larger clone is one base off. The CDR3 region has the DNA TGCAGTGCTCTCAGGGGGATCCACTTCTACGAGCAGTACTTC. Translated: CSALRGIHFYEQYF. The chain recombines TRBV20-1 with TRBJ2-7; 7 bases match TRBD1. Germline V CDR1 and CDR2: DFQATT, SNEGSKA (reference sequence). The CDR3 loop spans 14 amino acids. J was trimmed by 3 bases and V by 5 bases; bases with no gene match: 10.